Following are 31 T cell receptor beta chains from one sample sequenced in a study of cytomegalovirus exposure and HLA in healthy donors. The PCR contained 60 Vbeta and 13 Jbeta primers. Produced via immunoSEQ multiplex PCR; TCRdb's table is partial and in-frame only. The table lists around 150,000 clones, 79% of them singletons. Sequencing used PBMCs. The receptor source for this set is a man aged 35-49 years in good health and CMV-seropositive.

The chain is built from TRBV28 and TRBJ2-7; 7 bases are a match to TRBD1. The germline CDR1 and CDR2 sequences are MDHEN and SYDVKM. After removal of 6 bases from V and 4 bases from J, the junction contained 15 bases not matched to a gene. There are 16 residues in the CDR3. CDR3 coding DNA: TGTGCCAGCAGATCCATGAGGGGGCTGTTAACGTACGAGCAGTACTTC. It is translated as CASRSMRGLLTYEQYF.

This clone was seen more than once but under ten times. The CDR3 spells CASSYGRHRSTDTQYF. Here the CDR3 DNA reads TGTGCCAGCAGTTACGGGAGACACCGTAGCACAGATACGCAGTATTTT. The chain couples TRBV6-5 to TRBJ2-3; D is perhaps TRBD2 (5 bases). V was cut by 2 bases and J by 0 bases, with 12 bases left in between. CDR1 is MNHEY and CDR2 is SVGAGI in the germline V gene. There are 16 residues in the CDR3.

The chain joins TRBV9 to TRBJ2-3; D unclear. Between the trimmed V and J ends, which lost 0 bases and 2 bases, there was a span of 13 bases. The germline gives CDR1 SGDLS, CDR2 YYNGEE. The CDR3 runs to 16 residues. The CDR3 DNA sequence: TGTGCCAGCAGCGTAGTCGAGGCTAGGTTCACAGATACGCAGTATTTT. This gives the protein CASSVVEARFTDTQYF.

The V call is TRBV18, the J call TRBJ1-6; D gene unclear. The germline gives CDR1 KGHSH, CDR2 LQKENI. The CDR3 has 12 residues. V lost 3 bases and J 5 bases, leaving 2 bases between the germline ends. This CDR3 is CASSPDNSPLHF. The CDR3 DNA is TGTGCCAGCTCACCCGATAATTCACCCCTCCACTTT.

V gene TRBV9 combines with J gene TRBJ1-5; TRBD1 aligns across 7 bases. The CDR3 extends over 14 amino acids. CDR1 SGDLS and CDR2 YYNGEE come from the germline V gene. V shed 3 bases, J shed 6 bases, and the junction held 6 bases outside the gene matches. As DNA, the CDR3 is TGTGCCAGCAGCGAGGCGGCAGGGGGTCAGCCCCAGCATTTT. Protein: CASSEAAGGQPQHF.

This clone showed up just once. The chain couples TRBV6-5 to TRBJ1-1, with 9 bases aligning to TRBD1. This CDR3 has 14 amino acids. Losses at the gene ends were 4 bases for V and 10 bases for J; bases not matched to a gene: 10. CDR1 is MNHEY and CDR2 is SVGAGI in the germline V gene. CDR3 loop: CASSSPGQGMAAFF. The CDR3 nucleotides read TGTGCCAGCAGTTCCCCGGGACAGGGAATGGCAGCTTTCTTT.

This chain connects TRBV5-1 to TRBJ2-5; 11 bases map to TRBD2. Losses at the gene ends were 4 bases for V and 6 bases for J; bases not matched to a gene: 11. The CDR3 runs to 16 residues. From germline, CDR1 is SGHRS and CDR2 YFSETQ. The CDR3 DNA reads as TGCGCCAGCAGCCCCCTTACTAGCGGGAGTGAGAAGACCCAGTACTTC. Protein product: CASSPLTSGSEKTQYF.

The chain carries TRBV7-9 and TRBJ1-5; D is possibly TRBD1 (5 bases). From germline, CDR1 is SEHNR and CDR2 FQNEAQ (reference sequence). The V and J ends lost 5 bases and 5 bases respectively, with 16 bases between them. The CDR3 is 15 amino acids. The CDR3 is CASSQGGSLHQPQHF. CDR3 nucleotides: TGTGCCAGCAGCCAGGGAGGCAGTCTCCATCAGCCCCAGCATTTT.

The CDR3 is CAIRLGQADTIYF. Here the CDR3 DNA reads TGTGCCATCAGGCTTGGACAGGCGGACACCATATATTTT. This chain joins TRBV10-3 and TRBJ1-3; 7 bases line up with TRBD1. Trimming cost V 6 bases and J 8 bases; bases outside gene matches: 7. This CDR3 comprises 13 residues. Looked up from germline, CDR1 is ENHRY and CDR2 is SYGVKD.

This CDR3 reads CATSREFLTGFSYEQYF. DNA for the CDR3: TGTGCCACCAGCAGAGAATTTTTGACGGGTTTCTCCTACGAGCAGTACTTC. The chain combines TRBV15 with TRBJ2-7; D unclear. V was shortened by 0 bases and J by 0 bases, with 15 bases between the two germline ends. Germline V gene lookup returns CDR1 LNHNV and CDR2 YYDKDF (reference sequence). This CDR3 spans 17 amino acids.

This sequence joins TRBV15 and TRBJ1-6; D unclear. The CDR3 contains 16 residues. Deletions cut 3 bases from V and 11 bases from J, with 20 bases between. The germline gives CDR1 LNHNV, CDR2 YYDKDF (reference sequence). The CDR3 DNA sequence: TGTGCCACCAGCAGGGGCCATCTCAATTCGGGGACACCCCTCCACTTT. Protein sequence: CATSRGHLNSGTPLHF.

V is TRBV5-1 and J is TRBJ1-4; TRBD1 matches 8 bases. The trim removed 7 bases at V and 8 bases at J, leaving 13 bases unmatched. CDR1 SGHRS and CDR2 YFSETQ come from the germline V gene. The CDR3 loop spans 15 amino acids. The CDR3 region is CASATGQGNKEKLFF. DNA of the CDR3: TGCGCCAGCGCCACAGGACAGGGAAATAAAGAAAAACTGTTTTTT. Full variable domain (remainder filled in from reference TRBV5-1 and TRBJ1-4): KAGVTQTPRYLIKTRGQQVTLSCSPISGHRSVSWYQQTPGQGLQFLFEYFSETQRNKGNFPGRFSGRQFSNSRSEMNVSTLELGDSALYLCASATGQGNKEKLFFGSGTQLSVL.

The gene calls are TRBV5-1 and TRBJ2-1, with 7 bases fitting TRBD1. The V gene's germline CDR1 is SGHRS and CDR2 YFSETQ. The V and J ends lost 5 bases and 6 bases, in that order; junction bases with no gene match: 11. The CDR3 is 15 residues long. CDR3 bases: TGCGCCAGCAGGTTAGGGGGCCTCCTTTTCAATGAGCAGTTCTTC. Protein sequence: CASRLGGLLFNEQFF.

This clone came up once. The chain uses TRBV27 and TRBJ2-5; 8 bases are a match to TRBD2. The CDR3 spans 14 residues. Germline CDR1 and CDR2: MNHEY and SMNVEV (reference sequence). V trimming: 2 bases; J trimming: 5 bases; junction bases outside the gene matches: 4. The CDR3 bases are TGTGCCAGCAGTTTAGGACTAGCAGCTGAGACCCAGTACTTC. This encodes CASSLGLAAETQYF.

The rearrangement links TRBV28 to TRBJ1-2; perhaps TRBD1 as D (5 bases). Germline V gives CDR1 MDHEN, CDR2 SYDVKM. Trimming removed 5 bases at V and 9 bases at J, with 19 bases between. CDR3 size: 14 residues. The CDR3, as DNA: TGTGCCAGCAGTCCTACGAGCGGGGGTCAGCGCTACACCTTC. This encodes CASSPTSGGQRYTF.

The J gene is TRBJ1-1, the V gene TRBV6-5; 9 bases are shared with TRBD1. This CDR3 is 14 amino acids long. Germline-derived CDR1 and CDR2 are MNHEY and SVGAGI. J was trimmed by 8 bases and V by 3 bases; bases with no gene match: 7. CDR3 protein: CASSYQQGAVEAFF. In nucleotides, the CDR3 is TGTGCCAGCAGTTATCAACAGGGGGCGGTGGAAGCTTTCTTT.

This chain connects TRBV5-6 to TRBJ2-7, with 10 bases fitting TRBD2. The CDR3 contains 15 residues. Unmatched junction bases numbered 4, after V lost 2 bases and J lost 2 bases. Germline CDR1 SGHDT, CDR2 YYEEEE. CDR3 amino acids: CASSLLAGRPYEQYF. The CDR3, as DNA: TGTGCCAGCAGCTTACTAGCGGGAAGACCCTACGAGCAGTACTTC.

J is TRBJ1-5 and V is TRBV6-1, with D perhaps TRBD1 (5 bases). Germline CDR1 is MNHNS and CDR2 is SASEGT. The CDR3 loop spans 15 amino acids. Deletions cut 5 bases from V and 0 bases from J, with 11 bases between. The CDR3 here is CASSSDSHSNQPQHF. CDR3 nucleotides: TGTGCCAGCAGTTCCGACAGCCATAGCAATCAGCCCCAGCATTTT.

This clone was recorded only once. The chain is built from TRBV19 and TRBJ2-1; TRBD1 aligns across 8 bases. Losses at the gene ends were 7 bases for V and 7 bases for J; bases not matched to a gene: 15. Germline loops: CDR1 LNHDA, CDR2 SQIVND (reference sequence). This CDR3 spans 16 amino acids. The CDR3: CASTLRRQGRRNEQFF. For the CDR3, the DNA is TGTGCCAGTACCCTTCGCCGACAGGGGAGGCGAAATGAGCAGTTCTTC.

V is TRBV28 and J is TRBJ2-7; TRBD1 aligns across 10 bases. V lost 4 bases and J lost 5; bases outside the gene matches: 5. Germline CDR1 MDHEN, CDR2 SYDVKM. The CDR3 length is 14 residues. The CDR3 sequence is CASSSPGTGDEQYF. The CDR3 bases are TGTGCCAGCAGTTCTCCCGGGACAGGGGACGAGCAGTACTTC. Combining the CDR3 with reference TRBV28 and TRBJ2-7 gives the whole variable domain DVKVTQSSRYLVKRTGEKVFLECVQDMDHENMFWYRQDPGLGLRLIYFSYDVKMKEKGDIPEGYSVSREKKERFSLILESASTNQTSMYLCASSSPGTGDEQYFGPGTRLTVT.

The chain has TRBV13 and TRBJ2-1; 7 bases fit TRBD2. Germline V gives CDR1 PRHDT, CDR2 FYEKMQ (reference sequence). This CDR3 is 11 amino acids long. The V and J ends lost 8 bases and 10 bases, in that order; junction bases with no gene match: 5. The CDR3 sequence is CASGGGLEQFF. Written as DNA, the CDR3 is TGTGCCAGCGGGGGGGGACTAGAGCAGTTCTTC.

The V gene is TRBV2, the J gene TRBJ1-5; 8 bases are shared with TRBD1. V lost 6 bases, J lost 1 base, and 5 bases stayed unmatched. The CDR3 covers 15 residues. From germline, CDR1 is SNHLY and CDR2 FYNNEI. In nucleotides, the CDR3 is TGTGCCAGCAGCCTGAACAGGGGGAGCAATCAGCCCCAGCATTTT. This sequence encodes CASSLNRGSNQPQHF.

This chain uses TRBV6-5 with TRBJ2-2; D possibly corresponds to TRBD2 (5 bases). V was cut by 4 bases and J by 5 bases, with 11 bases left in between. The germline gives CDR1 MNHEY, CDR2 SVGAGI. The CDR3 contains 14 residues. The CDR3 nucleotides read TGTGCCAGCAGTTCCCTGAGGACTACCGGGGAGCTGTTTTTT. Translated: CASSSLRTTGELFF.

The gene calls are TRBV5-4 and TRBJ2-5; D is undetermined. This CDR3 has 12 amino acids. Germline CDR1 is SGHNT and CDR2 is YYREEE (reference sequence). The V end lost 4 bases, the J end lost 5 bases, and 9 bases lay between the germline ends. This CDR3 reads CASSVLSETQYF. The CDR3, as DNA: TGTGCCAGCAGCGTACTATCCGAGACCCAGTACTTC.

CDR3 in amino acids: CASSLGGLAGGRFYEQYF. CDR3 sequence (DNA): TGCGCCAGCAGCTTGGGGGGACTAGCGGGAGGAAGGTTCTACGAGCAGTACTTC. V and J are TRBV5-1 and TRBJ2-7, with 15 bases matching TRBD2. The CDR3 loop spans 18 amino acids. CDR1 SGHRS and CDR2 YFSETQ come from the germline V gene. With 0 bases clipped from V and 3 bases from J, the junction kept 7 bases outside the gene matches.

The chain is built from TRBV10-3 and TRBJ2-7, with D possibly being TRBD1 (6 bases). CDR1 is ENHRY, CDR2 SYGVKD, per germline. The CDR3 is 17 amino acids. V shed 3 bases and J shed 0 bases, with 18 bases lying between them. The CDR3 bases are TGTGCCATCAGTGACCCAGGCCGACAGGCCCTCTCCTACGAGCAGTACTTC. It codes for CAISDPGRQALSYEQYF.

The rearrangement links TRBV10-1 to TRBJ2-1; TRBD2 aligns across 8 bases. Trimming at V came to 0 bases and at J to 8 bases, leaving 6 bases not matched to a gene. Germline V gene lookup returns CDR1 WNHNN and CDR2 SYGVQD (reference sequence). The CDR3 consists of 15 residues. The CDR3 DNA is TGCGCCAGCAGTGAGTCGGACGGGAGGGCCGATGAGCAGTTCTTC. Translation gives CASSESDGRADEQFF.

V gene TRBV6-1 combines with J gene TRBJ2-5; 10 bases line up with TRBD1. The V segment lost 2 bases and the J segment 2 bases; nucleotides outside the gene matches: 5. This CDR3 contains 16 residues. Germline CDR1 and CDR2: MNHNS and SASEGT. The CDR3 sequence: CASSEYLGQGQETQYF. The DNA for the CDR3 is TGTGCCAGCAGTGAATATCTGGGACAGGGGCAAGAGACCCAGTACTTC.

CDR3 nucleotides: TGCGCCAGCAGCCCCTTCAACAGGGGAGATGGCTACACCTTC. Its translation is CASSPFNRGDGYTF. This chain connects TRBV5-1 to TRBJ1-2; TRBD1 matches 7 bases. Germline V gene sequence: CDR1 SGHRS, CDR2 YFSETQ. The CDR3 runs 14 residues. Unmatched junction bases numbered 9, after V lost 4 bases and J lost 6 bases.

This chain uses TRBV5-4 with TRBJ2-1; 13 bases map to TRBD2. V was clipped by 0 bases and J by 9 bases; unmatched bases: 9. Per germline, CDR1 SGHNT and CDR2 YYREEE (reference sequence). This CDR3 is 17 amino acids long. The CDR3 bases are TGTGCCAGCAGCTTGGGACTAGCGGGAGGCGGGGCGGGTGAGCAGTTCTTC. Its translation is CASSLGLAGGGAGEQFF.

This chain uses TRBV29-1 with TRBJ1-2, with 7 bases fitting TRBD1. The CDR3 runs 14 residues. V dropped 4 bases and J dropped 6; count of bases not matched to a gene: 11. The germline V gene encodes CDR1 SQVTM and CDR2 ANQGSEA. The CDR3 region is CSVAENRGGNGYTF. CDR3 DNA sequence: TGCAGCGTTGCAGAAAACAGGGGCGGTAATGGCTACACCTTC. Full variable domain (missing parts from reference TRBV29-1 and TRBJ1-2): SAVISQKPSRDICQRGTSLTIQCQVDSQVTMMFWYRQQPGQSLTLIATANQGSEATYESGFVIDKFPISRPNLTFSTLTVSNMSPEDSSIYLCSVAENRGGNGYTFGSGTRLTVV.